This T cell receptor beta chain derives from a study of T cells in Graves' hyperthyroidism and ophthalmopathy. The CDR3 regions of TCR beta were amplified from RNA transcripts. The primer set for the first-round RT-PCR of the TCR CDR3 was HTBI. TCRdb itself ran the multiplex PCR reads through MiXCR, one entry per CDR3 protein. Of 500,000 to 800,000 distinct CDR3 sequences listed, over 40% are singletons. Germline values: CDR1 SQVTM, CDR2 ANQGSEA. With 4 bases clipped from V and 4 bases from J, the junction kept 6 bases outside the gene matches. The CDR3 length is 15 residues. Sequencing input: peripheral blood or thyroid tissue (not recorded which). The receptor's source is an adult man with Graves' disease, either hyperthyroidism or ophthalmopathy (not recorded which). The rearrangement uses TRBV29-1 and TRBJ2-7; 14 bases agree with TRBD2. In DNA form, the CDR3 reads TGCAGCGTTGGACTAGCGGGAGGGCCCGTGTACGAGCAGTACTTC. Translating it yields CSVGLAGGPVYEQYF.